This T cell receptor beta chain was profiled in a study of shared clonotypes between healthy human individuals. Study observations and caveats: Estimated richness was generally greater in naive than memory subsets. Generation probabilities were higher for clonotypes shared across all four sorted-subset donors than for unshared ones. Only blood was sampled, and tissue TCR repertoires likely differ from blood ones.

CD45RO-negative, CCR7-positively selected cells formed the naive CD8 fraction, excluding terminally differentiated effector memory CD45RA+ cells. Using immunoSEQ multiplex PCR, the repertoire was profiled, and TCRdb retains in-frame clones only, with some absent. The sample includes 2 million or so clones, approximately 94% seen only once; the top ten take 0.85% to 1.3%. For this clone: Its antigen is unknown.

Germline CDR1 reads SEHNR; CDR2 reads FQNEAQ (reference sequence). Trimming stripped 5 bases from V and 7 bases from J, with 6 bases between. The length of the CDR3 is 11 residues. The rearrangement links TRBV7-9 to TRBJ2-1; D ambiguous. The sequenced sample was naive CD8+ T cells sorted from blood. The TCR was taken from a man between 18 and 35 years old in good health. The CDR3 nucleotides read TGTGCCAGCAGCATAGATAATGAGCAGTTCTTC. Protein: CASSIDNEQFF.